Described below is a single T cell receptor (beta chain) sequence and its context. Antigen specificity is unknown. Time point described: week 35, safety follow-up. Vaccinated patients received 300 ug of mutant IDH1 20-mer peptide per dose, with topical imiquimod. Clones were sequenced by immunoSEQ multiplex PCR, and TCRdb holds only the in-frame ones, with some missing. The sample contains 50,000 to 65,000 clones, roughly nine tenths of which appear only once. V shed 4 bases, J shed 7 bases, and the junction held 10 bases outside the gene matches. Germline V lookup: CDR1 SEHNR, CDR2 FQNEAQ (reference sequence). This CDR3 is 14 amino acids long. This entry comes from a study of a mutant IDH1 vaccine in newly diagnosed glioma. Study at large: Of the patients given treatment, around 60% were male and approximately 38% were female, and a mean age of around 38 years was recorded. Most patients had received both radiotherapy and temozolomide, the prior options being radiotherapy, temozolomide, or both.

Study-level results: Any relationship between pseudoprogression and changes in top peripheral T cell clonotypes seemed absent.

The source of this sequence is a man in his forties with glioma. This chain connects TRBV7-9 to TRBJ2-7; 7 bases are shared with TRBD2. Material: PBMCs, obtained from a glioma patient whose treatment included an IDH1 peptide vaccine. The CDR3, as DNA: TGTGCCAGCAGCTCCGGGGGAAGAGCGGGGGAGCAGTACTTC. Translation: CASSSGGRAGEQYF.